This is a list of T cell receptor beta chains from one sample in a study of blood T cells in healthy people across ages. TCRdb ran MiXCR on the 5' RACE reads and lists one entry per CDR3 protein. The sample has 1.5 million or so distinct CDR3 sequences, approximately 43% seen once. Sequencing was carried out using blood. Receptors originate from a woman between 18 and 29 years old in good health. CDR3s include the opening cysteine and the closing phenylalanine or tryptophan. The D gene is left open where the match is weak. Not all rows give a size; the values are once, few, many and, for expanded clones, a class.

V: TRBV5-1
size: -
D: TRBD1
J: TRBJ1-1
CDR3: CASRRTGAATEAFF
DNA: TGCGCCAGCCGCAGGACAGGGGCGGCCACTGAAGCTTTCTTT

V: TRBV12-3/TRBV12-4
size: few
D: TRBD1
J: TRBJ2-1
CDR3: CASATGVPYNEQFF
DNA: TGTGCCAGCGCCACAGGGGTCCCCTACAATGAGCAGTTCTTC

V: TRBV24-1
size: few
D: TRBD2
J: TRBJ2-7
CDR3: CATSGLAGGEQYF
DNA: TGTGCCACCAGTGGACTAGCGGGAGGCGAGCAGTACTTC

V: TRBV20-1
size: -
D: -
J: TRBJ2-1
CDR3: CSARRVVGEYNEQFF
DNA: TGCAGTGCTAGACGGGTAGTGGGGGAGTACAATGAGCAGTTCTTC

V: TRBV12-3/TRBV12-4
size: -
D: -
J: TRBJ2-3
CDR3: CASSFQLTQYF
DNA: TGTGCCAGCAGTTTTCAGCTTACGCAGTATTTT

V: TRBV4-1
size: few
D: -
J: TRBJ2-5
CDR3: CASSQDPRPRNQETQYF
DNA: TGCGCCAGCAGCCAAGATCCAAGGCCACGGAACCAAGAGACCCAGTACTTC

V: TRBV6-5
size: -
D: -
J: TRBJ2-2
CDR3: CASRTGTGEAGELFF
DNA: TGTGCCAGCAGAACCGGGACGGGGGAGGCCGGGGAGCTGTTTTTT

V: TRBV5-1
size: -
D: TRBD1
J: TRBJ2-1
CDR3: CASSTDRVAYNEQFF
DNA: TGCGCCAGCAGCACGGACAGGGTGGCCTACAATGAGCAGTTCTTC

V: TRBV6-6
size: -
D: -
J: TRBJ1-5
CDR3: CASSFDNNQPQHF
DNA: TGTGCCAGCAGTTTCGACAATAATCAGCCCCAGCATTTT

V: TRBV6-1
size: few
D: TRBD1
J: TRBJ2-7
CDR3: CASRTLLGTGGSYEQYF
DNA: TGTGCCAGCAGGACGCTCTTAGGGACAGGGGGTTCCTACGAGCAGTACTTC

V: TRBV10-3
size: few
D: TRBD2
J: TRBJ2-7
CDR3: CAISRGEGGSSYEQYF
DNA: TGTGCCATCTCCCGAGGAGAGGGCGGGAGCTCCTACGAGCAGTACTTC

V: TRBV2
size: -
D: TRBD2
J: TRBJ2-1
CDR3: CASSDSGGAGYEQFF
DNA: TGTGCCAGCAGTGACAGCGGGGGGGCCGGCTATGAGCAGTTCTTC

V: TRBV28
size: -
D: TRBD1
J: TRBJ2-5
CDR3: CASSLSRGQGEETQYF
DNA: TGTGCCAGCAGTCTAAGCCGGGGACAGGGGGAAGAGACCCAGTACTTC